The entry below describes one TCR beta chain. Its antigen is as yet unknown. The data belong to a study of OX40 agonist ivuxolimab in advanced cancers. Study information: Six ivuxolimab dose levels, 0.01 to 10 mg/kg, were given intravenously every 2 weeks. Partial responses were achieved by three patients, of whom one had hepatocellular carcinoma and two had cutaneous melanoma. Cohort: around 83% men, mean age roughly 60, aged about 20 to 90.

The CDR3 is 15 amino acids. Germline CDR1 is SGHNT and CDR2 is YYREEE (reference sequence). The germline V and J ends were trimmed by 4 bases and 0 bases, with 13 bases remaining between them. The table came from immunoSEQ multiplex PCR; TCRdb's copy has only in-frame clones and leaves some out. The repertoire holds 55,000 to 90,000 clones, with approximately 80% as singletons. The study's findings and limits: Relative to CD4+ cells, CD8+ T cells on average had more expanded clones.

This chain uses TRBV5-4 with TRBJ1-2; D remains unclear. The sample here was CD4+ or CD8+ T cells sorted from blood, taken in a trial of the OX40 agonist ivuxolimab. The source is an adult with an advanced solid tumor such as melanoma, head and neck, liver or kidney cancer. The CDR3: CASSPPRAANYGYTF. The CDR3 DNA sequence: TGTGCCAGCAGCCCCCCCCGGGCTGCTAACTATGGCTACACCTTC.